This T cell receptor beta chain was captured in a study of cytomegalovirus exposure and HLA in healthy donors. On the study more broadly: Assignment to the Caucasian-associated ancestry cluster applied to more than 75% of the 300 to 500 genotyped donors.

Points from the study as a whole: TCR beta sequences reportedly predicted most subjects' HLA-A and HLA-B alleles accurately. CMV serostatus was the sole immune exposure data available. For TCR beta chains, V- and J-gene trimming was later linked to a missense DCLRE1C variant.

With respect to this clone: Its antigen is unknown.

With 60 Vbeta and 13 Jbeta primers, the PCR was carried out. Some clones are missing from TCRdb's copy, which holds only in-frame ones; the method was immunoSEQ multiplex PCR. This table holds approximately 130,000 clones, less than 10% found once. Germline V lookup: CDR1 SGHTA, CDR2 FQGNSA. V gave up 3 bases and J gave up 5 bases, with 13 bases separating them. The CDR3 loop spans 14 amino acids. The receptor was isolated from a woman aged 35 to 49 in good health and CMV-seropositive. The chain carries TRBV7-2 and TRBJ1-1, with unresolved D. The specimen sequenced was PBMCs. Here the CDR3 DNA reads TGTGCCAGCAGCTTCCTCATGACAACGACTGAAGCTTTCTTT. As protein: CASSFLMTTTEAFF.